Shown below are 31 T cell receptor beta chains from a single sample sequenced in a study of PD-L1 blockade in urothelial cancer. Sequenced by immunoSEQ multiplex PCR; TCRdb stores in-frame clones only, minus some. Found here are around 1,800 clones, around 35% of them singletons; the top ten hold 30% to 40%. This specimen consisted of tumor tissue, obtained before atezolizumab (anti-PD-L1) treatment. The source is a man between 60 and 75 years old with urothelial cancer.

This clone is medium-sized by share. The J gene is TRBJ1-4, the V gene TRBV6-8, with D perhaps matching TRBD1 (6 bases). Between the trimmed V and J ends, which lost 5 bases and 1 base, there was a span of 11 bases. The CDR3 totals 15 residues. Germline lookup yields CDR1 MNHGY and CDR2 SAAAGT. CDR3 in DNA: TGTGCCAGCAGTCTCCCCAGGGGAACTAATGAAAAACTGTTTTTT. This gives the protein CASSLPRGTNEKLFF.

The chain is built from TRBV6-8 and TRBJ1-2; D remains unclear. V lost 7 bases, J lost 4 bases, and 13 bases lay in between. The CDR3 extends over 13 amino acids. Germline loops: CDR1 MNHGY, CDR2 SAAAGT. The CDR3 protein is CASTAGDFYGYTF. CDR3 coding DNA: TGTGCCAGCACCGCGGGAGATTTCTATGGCTACACCTTC.

There are a few counts of this clone. V usage is TRBV7-6 and J usage is TRBJ2-5, with a tentative D call TRBD2 (5 bases). The CDR3 extends over 15 amino acids. The V end lost 1 base, the J end lost 5 bases, and 14 bases lay between the germline ends. The germline gives CDR1 SGHVS, CDR2 FNYEAQ. The CDR3 coding sequence is TGTGCCAGCAGCTTAGGAGGGCTAGCTGGGGAGACCCAGTACTTC. Translating gives CASSLGGLAGETQYF.

In its sample, this clone ranks as medium-sized. In DNA, the CDR3 is TGTGCCAGCAGCGGTAGCGGGGGGGCTTTCAATGAGCAGTTCTTC. Translated: CASSGSGGAFNEQFF. This chain links TRBV9 with TRBJ2-1; 11 positions match TRBD2. CDR3 size: 15 residues. V trimming: 3 bases; J trimming: 6 bases; junction bases outside the gene matches: 5. CDR1 and CDR2 (germline): SGDLS, YYNGEE.

This clone was detected only a few times. The chain couples TRBV11-3 to TRBJ1-5, with TRBD1 as a possible D gene (5 bases). The length of the CDR3 is 14 residues. Trimming pared 3 bases from V and 9 bases from J, leaving 15 bases between. Germline loops: CDR1 SGHNT, CDR2 YENEEA. Here the CDR3 reads CASSLEPAGGPQHF. CDR3 coding DNA: TGTGCCAGCAGCTTGGAACCGGCTGGGGGGCCCCAGCATTTT.

This clone counts as medium-sized. The rearrangement joins TRBV7-6 to TRBJ1-2, with a possible D match to TRBD1 (5 bases). CDR3 length: 15 residues. Trimming stripped 3 bases from V and 4 bases from J, with 15 bases between. Per germline, CDR1 SGHVS and CDR2 FNYEAQ. Here the CDR3 DNA reads TGTGCCAGCAGCTTGGAGCCAGGGATGGCCTATGGCTACACCTTC. It codes for CASSLEPGMAYGYTF.

Only a few counts were recorded for this clone. This sequence joins TRBV19 and TRBJ2-6; D tentatively reads TRBD1 or TRBD2 (5 bases each). Per germline, CDR1 LNHDA and CDR2 SQIVND (reference sequence). The ends were cut back, 5 bases at V and 2 bases at J, with 16 bases in the middle. This CDR3 has 17 residues. CDR3 amino acids: CASSQDGLGAGANVLTF. Written as DNA, the CDR3 is TGTGCCAGTAGTCAAGACGGTTTGGGGGCTGGGGCCAACGTCCTGACTTTC.

This clone is medium-sized by share. The chain carries TRBV6-8 and TRBJ2-2, with D uncertain. The CDR3 contains 14 residues. Germline CDR1 MNHGY, CDR2 SAAAGT. The V end lost 5 bases, the J end lost 7 bases, and 14 bases lay between the germline ends. CDR3 loop: CASSPAVVGGELFF. The CDR3 DNA reads TGTGCCAGCAGTCCCGCCGTAGTGGGCGGGGAGCTGTTTTTT.

V usage is TRBV5-1 and J usage is TRBJ2-7; 8 bases are shared with TRBD1. Trimming took 1 base from V and 1 from J; bases not matched to a gene: 4. The CDR3 is 15 amino acids. Germline V gene sequence: CDR1 SGHRS, CDR2 YFSETQ. For the CDR3, the DNA is TGCGCCAGCAGCTTGCAGGGGGCTACTTCCTACGAGCAGTACTTC. Amino acids: CASSLQGATSYEQYF. The entire variable domain, with the rest obtained from reference TRBV5-1 and TRBJ2-7, is as follows: KAGVTQTPRYLIKTRGQQVTLSCSPISGHRSVSWYQQTPGQGLQFLFEYFSETQRNKGNFPGRFSGRQFSNSRSEMNVSTLELGDSALYLCASSLQGATSYEQYFGPGTRLTVT.

The rearrangement uses TRBV4-1 and TRBJ2-7; either TRBD1 or TRBD2 may fit D (5 bases each). The CDR3 runs 15 residues. Trimming left V 0 bases short and J 0 bases short, with 9 bases between. Germline V gene data show CDR1 as MGHRA and CDR2 as YSYEKL. In nucleotides, the CDR3 is TGCGCCAGCAGCCAAGAAGGGACGAGCTCCTACGAGCAGTACTTC. It codes for CASSQEGTSSYEQYF.

The chain combines TRBV19 with TRBJ1-3; D is possibly TRBD1 (5 bases). From germline, CDR1 is LNHDA and CDR2 SQIVND (reference sequence). The V end was cut by 4 bases, the J end by 4 bases, with 17 bases between. This CDR3 has 16 residues. CDR3 residues: CASSTDIGIMGNTIYF. In DNA, the CDR3 is TGTGCCAGTAGTACGGACATCGGAATAATGGGAAACACCATATATTTT.

V usage is TRBV30 and J usage is TRBJ2-7; 8 bases line up with TRBD1. The CDR3 is 12 amino acids. Per the germline V gene, CDR1 is GTSNPN and CDR2 is SVGIG (reference sequence). The V segment lost 5 bases and the J segment 2 bases; nucleotides outside the gene matches: 2. CDR3 loop: CAWGQGPYEQYF. CDR3 in DNA: TGTGCCTGGGGACAGGGCCCCTACGAGCAGTACTTC.

The rearrangement links TRBV7-5 to TRBJ2-5; the D call in the table, TRBD1, was not verified against the DNA. TRBV7-5 is a recognized pseudogene. CDR3 size: 14 residues. For the CDR3, the DNA is TGTGCCAGCAGCCGGACAAACCAGGGAGAGACCCAGTACTTC. It specifies CASSRTNQGETQYF.

This clone has only a few counts. This chain connects TRBV29-1 to TRBJ1-2; TRBD1 matches 9 bases. V lost 5 bases, J lost 7 bases, and 26 bases stayed unmatched. This CDR3 has 19 residues. The V gene's germline CDR1 is SQVTM and CDR2 ANQGSEA. CDR3 protein: CSVLPHSPPTGTGIIGYTF. The CDR3 DNA is TGCAGCGTTTTACCGCATTCCCCCCCGACCGGGACAGGGATTATTGGCTACACCTTC.

This clone has just a few counts. The chain uses TRBV19 and TRBJ1-5; D unresolved. V shed 2 bases and J shed 0 bases, with 8 bases lying between them. The germline gives CDR1 LNHDA, CDR2 SQIVND (reference sequence). The CDR3 covers 15 residues. CDR3 in DNA: TGTGCCAGTAGTATACCCGGATATAGCAATCAGCCCCAGCATTTT. Its translation is CASSIPGYSNQPQHF.

The V call is TRBV7-2, the J call TRBJ2-7; weak D call: TRBD2 (6 bases). Germline CDR1 is SGHTA and CDR2 is FQGNSA. The CDR3 runs 13 residues. Trimming took off 5 bases at V and 3 bases at J, with 11 bases between the two ends. As DNA, the CDR3 is TGTGCCAGCAGCCCGACGGGGGTCTACGAGCAGTACTTC. Its protein product is CASSPTGVYEQYF.

This rearrangement joins TRBV4-1 to TRBJ2-3; either TRBD1 or TRBD2 may supply D (7 bases each). CDR3 length: 16 amino acids. V lost 3 bases and J lost 7, with 20 bases in between. CDR1 is MGHRA and CDR2 is YSYEKL in the germline V gene. CDR3 loop: CASSQWGGGAKNTQYF. The DNA for the CDR3 is TGCGCCAGCAGCCAGTGGGGAGGGGGCGCGAAAAATACGCAGTATTTT.

The CDR3 nucleotides are TGTGCCACCAGCAGTTGGGGACTTCTGGGCACTGAAGCTTTCTTT. This translates into CATSSWGLLGTEAFF. The J gene is TRBJ1-1, the V gene TRBV15; D might be TRBD1 (5 bases). V was shortened by 3 bases and J by 4 bases, with 15 bases between the two germline ends. Germline assignment: CDR1 LNHNV and CDR2 YYDKDF (reference sequence). CDR3 length: 15 amino acids. Looking up the rest from reference TRBV15 and TRBJ1-1 gives the full variable domain: DAMVIQNPRYQVTQFGKPVTLSCSQTLNHNVMYWYQQKSSQAPKLLFHYYDKDFNNEADTPDNFQSRRPNTSFCFLDIRSPGLGDTAMYLCATSSWGLLGTEAFFGQGTRLTVV.

About this clone: At one end the junction does not follow the germline gene, possibly because of a read error. The sample carries other DNA sequences with the same CDR3. The CDR3 reads CASSWTGGNEQFF. The CDR3 DNA reads TGTGCCAGCAGCTGGACAGGAGGCAATGAACAGTTCTTC. This chain uses TRBV6-8 with TRBJ2-1, with 7 bases fitting TRBD1. The CDR3 contains 13 residues. Looked up from germline, CDR1 is MNHGY and CDR2 is SAAAGT.

This clone came up a few times. The chain is built from TRBV10-1 and TRBJ2-3, with D unclear. Trimming cost V 3 bases and J 13 bases, with 11 bases left between them. The CDR3 loop spans 11 amino acids. Germline V gives CDR1 WNHNN, CDR2 SYGVQD (reference sequence). The CDR3, as DNA: TGCGCCAGCAGTGACCAGGTCAACAAGTATTTT. It translates to CASSDQVNKYF.

This clone has only a few counts. The gene calls are TRBV28 and TRBJ1-3; D remains ambiguous. The length of the CDR3 is 15 residues. CDR1 is MDHEN and CDR2 is SYDVKM in the germline V gene. V gave up 6 bases and J gave up 0 bases, with 12 bases separating them. The chain's CDR3 is CASSRSRSSGNTIYF. CDR3 coding DNA: TGTGCCAGCAGCCGGAGCCGGAGCTCTGGAAACACCATATATTTT.

This sequence joins TRBV30 and TRBJ2-7; D might be TRBD1 or TRBD2, each matching 5 bases. V lost 5 bases and J lost 0, with 17 bases in between. There are 15 residues in the CDR3. The germline V gene has CDR1 GTSNPN and CDR2 SVGIG (reference sequence). The CDR3 region is CAWGPPWGTSYEQYF. CDR3 coding DNA: TGTGCCTGGGGTCCCCCGTGGGGGACCTCCTACGAGCAGTACTTC.

This clone has only a few counts. The J gene is TRBJ1-2, the V gene TRBV11-3; 12 bases fit TRBD1. The germline V gene encodes CDR1 SGHNT and CDR2 YENEEA. Trimming took 1 base from V and 4 from J; bases not matched to a gene: 1. This CDR3 has 15 residues. This chain's CDR3 is CASSLGGQGAYGYTF. The CDR3 nucleotides are TGTGCCAGCAGCTTAGGGGGACAGGGGGCCTATGGCTACACCTTC.

This clone was seen a few times. This chain connects TRBV19 to TRBJ2-1; D is undetermined. CDR3 length: 16 residues. Trimming took 4 bases from V and 0 from J, leaving 13 bases between them. Looked up from germline, CDR1 is LNHDA and CDR2 is SQIVND (reference sequence). As DNA, the CDR3 is TGTGCCAGTAGTAGATTCGGGCTTAGCTCCTACAATGAGCAGTTCTTC. This codes for CASSRFGLSSYNEQFF.

By share of the sample, this clone is medium-sized. This chain uses TRBV4-1 with TRBJ1-3; D is unclear. The V gene's germline CDR1 is MGHRA and CDR2 YSYEKL. V lost 1 base to trimming and J lost 4 bases, with 17 bases between them. This CDR3 has 17 amino acids. This CDR3 is CASSQVPLIVGGNTIYF. DNA for the CDR3: TGCGCCAGCAGCCAAGTTCCCCTCATTGTTGGCGGAAACACCATATATTTT.

In its sample, this clone was seen a few times. The chain combines TRBV12-5 with TRBJ1-2, with 7 bases fitting TRBD1. Germline CDR1 is LGHNT and CDR2 is FRNRAP. After removal of 6 bases from V and 13 bases from J, the junction contained 8 bases not matched to a gene. The CDR3 spans 11 residues. DNA of the CDR3: TGTGCTAGTGGCCAGGACAGGCCGCTCACCTTC. Translation: CASGQDRPLTF.

The chain joins TRBV11-3 to TRBJ2-3; 8 nucleotides line up with TRBD2. The CDR3 is 16 residues long. Germline values: CDR1 SGHNT, CDR2 YENEEA. Trimming at V came to 5 bases and at J to 4 bases, leaving 11 bases not matched to a gene. The CDR3: CASSPYGGASADTQYF. CDR3 in DNA: TGTGCCAGCAGCCCTTACGGGGGGGCCTCGGCAGATACGCAGTATTTT.

V usage is TRBV12-5 and J usage is TRBJ1-6; no firm D call. Germline V gene sequence: CDR1 LGHNT, CDR2 FRNRAP. The CDR3 has 11 residues. V was shortened by 6 bases and J by 7 bases, with 4 bases between the two germline ends. CDR3 sequence (DNA): TGTGCTAGTGGCCTCAATTCACCCCTCCACTTT. Translating gives CASGLNSPLHF. Full variable domain (outside the CDR3, taken from reference TRBV12-5 and TRBJ1-6): DARVTQTPRHKVTEMGQEVTMRCQPILGHNTVFWYRQTMMQGLELLAYFRNRAPLDDSGMPKDRFSAEMPDATLATLKIQPSEPRDSAVYFCASGLNSPLHFGNGTRLTVT.

The chain uses TRBV28 and TRBJ1-2; D not resolved. The CDR3 loop spans 15 amino acids. V was shortened by 6 bases and J by 4 bases, with 18 bases between the two germline ends. Germline lookup yields CDR1 MDHEN and CDR2 SYDVKM. The CDR3 DNA reads as TGTGCCAGCAGGTCTGCTGGGCAGAACACCTATGGCTACACCTTC. Protein: CASRSAGQNTYGYTF.

By frequency in the sample, this clone is medium-sized (0.01 to 0.1%). The chain is built from TRBV6-8 and TRBJ2-2; possibly TRBD1 for D (6 bases). CDR1 is MNHGY and CDR2 is SAAAGT in the germline V gene. V lost 5 bases to trimming and J lost 1 base, with 14 bases between them. The CDR3 contains 16 residues. The CDR3 is CASSDWSGQNTGELFF. Written as DNA, the CDR3 is TGTGCCAGCAGTGATTGGTCGGGACAGAACACCGGGGAGCTGTTTTTT.

In the case of this clone: A read error may produce the germline difference seen at one junction end. The chain's CDR3 is CASSPPNDRGDEQYF. The CDR3 DNA reads TGTGCCAGCTCACCACCGAACGACAGGGGCGACGAGCAGTACTTT. The V call is TRBV18, the J call TRBJ2-7; 8 positions match TRBD1. CDR1 and CDR2 from the germline V gene are KGHSH and LQKENI. CDR3 length: 15 amino acids.